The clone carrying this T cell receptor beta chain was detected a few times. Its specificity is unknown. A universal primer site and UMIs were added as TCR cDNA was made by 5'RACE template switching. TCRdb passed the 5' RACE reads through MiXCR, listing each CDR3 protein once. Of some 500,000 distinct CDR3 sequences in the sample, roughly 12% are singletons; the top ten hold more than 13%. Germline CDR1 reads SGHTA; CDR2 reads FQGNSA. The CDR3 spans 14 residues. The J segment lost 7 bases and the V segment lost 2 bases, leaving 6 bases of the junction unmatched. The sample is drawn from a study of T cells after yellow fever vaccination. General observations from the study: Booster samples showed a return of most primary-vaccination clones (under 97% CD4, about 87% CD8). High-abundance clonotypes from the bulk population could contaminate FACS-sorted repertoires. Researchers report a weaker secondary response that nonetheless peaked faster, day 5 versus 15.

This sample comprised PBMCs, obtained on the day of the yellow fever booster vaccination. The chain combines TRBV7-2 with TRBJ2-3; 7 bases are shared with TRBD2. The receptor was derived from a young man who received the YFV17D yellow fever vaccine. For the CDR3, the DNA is TGTGCCAGCAGCTTACAGGCGGGAGTGAATACGCAGTATTTT. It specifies CASSLQAGVNTQYF.